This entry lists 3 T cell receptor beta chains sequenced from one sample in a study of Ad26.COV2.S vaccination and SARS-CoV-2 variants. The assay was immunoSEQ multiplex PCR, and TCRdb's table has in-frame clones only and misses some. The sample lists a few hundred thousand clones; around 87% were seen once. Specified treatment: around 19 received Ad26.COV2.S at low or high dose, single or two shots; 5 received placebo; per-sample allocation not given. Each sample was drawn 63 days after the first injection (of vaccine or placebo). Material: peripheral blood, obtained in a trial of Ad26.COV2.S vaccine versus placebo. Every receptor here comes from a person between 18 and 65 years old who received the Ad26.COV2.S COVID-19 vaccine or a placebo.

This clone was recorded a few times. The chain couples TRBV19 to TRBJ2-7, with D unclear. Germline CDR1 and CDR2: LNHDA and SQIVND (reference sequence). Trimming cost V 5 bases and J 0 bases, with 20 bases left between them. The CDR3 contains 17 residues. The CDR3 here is CASSASLRFTHSYEQYF. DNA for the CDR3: TGTGCCAGTAGTGCCTCCCTTAGGTTTACCCACTCCTACGAGCAGTACTTC.

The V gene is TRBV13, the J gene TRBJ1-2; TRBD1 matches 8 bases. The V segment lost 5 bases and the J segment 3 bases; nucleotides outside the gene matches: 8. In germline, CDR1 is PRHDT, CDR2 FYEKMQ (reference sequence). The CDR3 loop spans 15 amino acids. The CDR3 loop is CASSPPDREYYGYTF. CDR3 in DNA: TGTGCCAGCAGCCCACCGGACAGGGAATACTATGGCTACACCTTC.

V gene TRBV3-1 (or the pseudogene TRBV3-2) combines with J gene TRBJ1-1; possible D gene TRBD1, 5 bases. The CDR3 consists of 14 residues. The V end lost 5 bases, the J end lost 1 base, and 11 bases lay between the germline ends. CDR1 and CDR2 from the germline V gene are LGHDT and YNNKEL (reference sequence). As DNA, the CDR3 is TGTGCCAGCAGCGCCGAGGACAAGAACACTGAAGCTTTCTTT. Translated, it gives CASSAEDKNTEAFF.